The clone carrying this TCR beta chain was counted between two and nine times. Its antigen is unidentified. This record comes from a study of cytomegalovirus exposure and HLA in healthy donors. General study points: Common viral pathogens (according to a later analysis) appeared linked to several of the most significant clusters. There were some V segments, including TRBV6-2 and TRBV6-3, excluded as indistinguishable. The authors later found HLA-associated TCR beta chains more clonally expanded than equally common others. For presence/absence analyses, sequencing depth was assumed to be roughly uniform across donors.

Amplification used 60 Vbeta primers and 13 Jbeta primers. Clones were sequenced by immunoSEQ multiplex PCR, and TCRdb holds only the in-frame ones, with some missing. The repertoire holds roughly 140,000 clones, with about four fifths as singletons. The CDR3 spans 11 residues. V dropped 5 bases and J dropped 6 bases, with 6 bases sitting between them. Germline loops: CDR1 PRHDT, CDR2 FYEKMQ (reference sequence). This clonotype was sampled from a man younger than 40 in good health and CMV-seronegative. Sequences were obtained from PBMCs. The chain joins TRBV13 to TRBJ2-3; D perhaps matches TRBD1 (5 bases). CDR3 nucleotides: TGTGCCAGCAGCCAGGGTGATACGCAGTATTTT. Amino acids: CASSQGDTQYF. The full variable domain, completed using reference TRBV13 and TRBJ2-3, is AAGVIQSPRHLIKEKRETATLKCYPIPRHDTVYWYQQGPGQDPQFLISFYEKMQSDKGSIPDRFSAQQFSDYHSELNMSSLELGDSALYFCASSQGDTQYFGPGTRLTVL.